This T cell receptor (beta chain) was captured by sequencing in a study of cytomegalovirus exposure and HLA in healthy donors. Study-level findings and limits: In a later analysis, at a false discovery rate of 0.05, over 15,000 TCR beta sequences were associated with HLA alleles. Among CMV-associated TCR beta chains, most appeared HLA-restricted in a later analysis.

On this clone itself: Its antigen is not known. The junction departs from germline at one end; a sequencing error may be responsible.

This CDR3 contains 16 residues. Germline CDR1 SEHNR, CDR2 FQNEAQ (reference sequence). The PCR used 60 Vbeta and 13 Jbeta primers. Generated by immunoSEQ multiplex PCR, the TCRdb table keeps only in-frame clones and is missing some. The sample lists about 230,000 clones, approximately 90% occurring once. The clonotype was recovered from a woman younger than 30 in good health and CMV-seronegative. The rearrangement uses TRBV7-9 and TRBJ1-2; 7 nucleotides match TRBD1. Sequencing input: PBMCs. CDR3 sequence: CSSLSWTGSSLYGYTF. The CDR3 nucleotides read TGTTCCAGTTTATCCTGGACAGGTTCAAGTTTGTATGGCTACACCTTC.